A selection of T cell receptor beta chains follows, all from one sample in a study of post-analysis software for immune sequencing data. MiXCR was run by TCRdb on the PCR reads, yielding one entry per CDR3 protein. The sample records around 200,000 distinct CDR3 sequences, about 30% being singletons. Sequencing was performed on blood. These receptors were taken from a girl aged 2-17 years with multiple sclerosis. The CDR3 runs from the conserved cysteine through the conserved F or W. D genes are given only for firm matches. Clone size is given for some rows only: seen once, a few or many times, or a class if the clone is expanded.

size	J	V	D	CDR3	DNA
many	TRBJ2-1	TRBV5-1	TRBD1	CASSKTGQGANNEQFF	TGCGCCAGCAGCAAAACCGGACAGGGTGCGAACAATGAGCAGTTCTTC
few	TRBJ2-4	TRBV20-1	-	CSARDLASTGLAKNIQYF	TGCAGTGCTAGAGATCTCGCCTCTACAGGGCTGGCCAAAAACATTCAGTACTTC
many	TRBJ2-5	TRBV5-1	TRBD2	CASSLAKTSGRVRETQYF	TGCGCCAGCAGCTTGGCCAAGACTAGCGGGAGAGTTAGAGAGACCCAGTACTTC
many	TRBJ2-3	TRBV20-1	TRBD2	CSARDAGGSGTQYF	TGCAGTGCTAGAGATGCGGGGGGGTCAGGTACGCAGTATTTT
once	TRBJ2-5	TRBV20-1	-	CSAKSLRGLHYEQCF	TGCAGTGCTAAAAGTCTCCGGGGCCTGCACTACGAGCAGTGCTTC
many	TRBJ2-7	TRBV10-3	-	CAIRPSDSYEQYF	TGTGCCATCAGGCCTAGCGACTCCTACGAGCAGTACTTC
many	TRBJ1-2	TRBV30	-	CAWSPGHDGYTF	TGTGCCTGGAGTCCGGGACACGATGGCTACACCTTC
many	TRBJ2-1	TRBV6-5	-	CASSYYGGAGSGNEQFF	TGTGCCAGCAGTTACTATGGAGGGGCAGGTTCGGGAAATGAGCAGTTCTTC
-	TRBJ1-2	TRBV7-9	TRBD1	CASSLAGQGPNYGYTF	TGTGCCAGCAGCCTCGCGGGACAGGGGCCCAACTATGGCTACACCTTC
-	TRBJ2-6	TRBV3-1	TRBD1	CASSQYYGTGPSGANVLTF	TGTGCCAGCAGCCAATACTACGGGACAGGTCCTTCTGGGGCCAACGTCCTGACTTTC
-	TRBJ2-5	TRBV15	TRBD2	CATSAGTSGRLGQYF	TGTGCCACCAGCGCCGGGACTAGTGGGAGGCTTGGGCAGTACTTC
-	TRBJ1-1	TRBV12-3/TRBV12-4	-	CASSPGTSGTEAFF	TGTGCCAGCAGTCCCGGGACTTCGGGCACTGAAGCTTTCTTT
-	TRBJ2-7	TRBV3-1	TRBD1	CASSQDPGQGYYEQYF	TGTGCCAGCAGCCAAGATCCCGGACAGGGTTACTACGAGCAGTACTTC
many	TRBJ2-3	TRBV5-1	-	CASMNVPWDTQYF	TGCGCCAGCATGAATGTCCCGTGGGATACGCAGTATTTT
-	TRBJ1-4	TRBV5-1	-	CASSPPGREKLFF	TGCGCCAGCAGCCCGCCGGGACGAGAAAAACTGTTTTTT
-	TRBJ2-1	TRBV6-2/TRBV6-3	TRBD2	CASSYGRAGGMVRPFF	TGTGCCAGCAGTTACGGGCGAGCGGGGGGGATGGTAAGGCCGTTCTTC
-	TRBJ2-3	TRBV7-8	TRBD2	CASSTLGTSGTRDTQYF	TGTGCCAGCAGCACCCTAGGGACTAGCGGGACGCGAGATACGCAGTATTTT
-	TRBJ2-1	TRBV20-1	-	CSATRRPDEQFF	TGCAGTGCTACCCGAAGGCCCGATGAGCAGTTCTTC
many	TRBJ2-5	TRBV10-3	-	CAISDLVHQETQYF	TGTGCCATCAGTGATTTAGTGCACCAAGAGACCCAGTACTTC
many	TRBJ1-1	TRBV20-1	TRBD1	CSARSGTVITEAFF	TGCAGTGCTAGATCGGGGACAGTTATCACTGAAGCTTTCTTT
-	TRBJ1-6	TRBV6-6	TRBD1	CASSSRPGQGNSPLHF	TGTGCCAGCAGTTCCCGACCGGGACAGGGAAATTCACCCCTCCACTTT
-	TRBJ2-7	TRBV7-2	TRBD1	CASRGQGAGEQYF	TGTGCCAGCAGGGGACAGGGGGCGGGCGAGCAGTACTTC
-	TRBJ2-5	TRBV12-3/TRBV12-4	-	CASSLSRRETQYF	TGTGCCAGCAGTTTATCCCGGCGGGAGACCCAGTACTTC
many	TRBJ2-5	TRBV5-1	TRBD2	CASSPGTSEETQYF	TGCGCCAGCAGCCCTGGGACTAGCGAGGAGACCCAGTACTTC
few	TRBJ2-7	TRBV20-1	TRBD2	CSASLAVVSYEQYF	TGCAGTGCAAGCCTAGCGGTAGTCTCCTACGAGCAGTACTTC